This TCR beta chain was sequenced for a study of blood T cell repertoires in COVID-19. Across the whole study: COVID-19 samples from acute and convalescent phases originated in the United States, Italy and Spain. PBMCs, B-cell-depleted T cells, or T cells were the source of the cDNA or gDNA that made up the material.

This clone was observed once. In the source study's methods: Amplification of reference gene primers was used by the study to estimate nucleated cell counts. Produced via immunoSEQ multiplex PCR; TCRdb's table is partial and in-frame only. V, J and clone size derive from that table, while D and trimming were established from the DNA sequence. The data hold about 670,000 clones, with about 87% observed a single time. The sequence came from a young woman with acute or convalescent COVID-19. The specimen sequenced was peripheral blood.

The CDR3 loop is CATSRVQETQYF. The CDR3 DNA reads TGTGCCACCTCCCGGGTGCAAGAGACCCAGTACTTC. This rearrangement joins TRBV7-9 to TRBJ2-5; D unclear. The V end lost 10 bases, the J end lost 2 bases, and 11 bases lay between the germline ends. Germline V gene lookup returns CDR1 SEHNR and CDR2 FQNEAQ (reference sequence). The CDR3 is 12 residues long.